This T cell receptor (beta chain) was captured in a study of identical twins (dated by TCRdb to about 2016). At the level of the whole study: TCR alpha and beta repertoires from monozygotic twins, unrelated adults of various ages and cord blood were deep-sequenced to test whether fetal clonotypes persist. To rule out contamination, replicate twin experiments were performed at different times with different library preparation protocols.

Only healthy Caucasian donors were included. The twin cohort consisted of three pairs of female monozygotic twins, all aged about 18 to 29 years. Positive isolation kits from Invitrogen were used to isolate the CD4+ and CD8+ T cell populations. General conclusions and limits of the study: Abundant cord blood beta clonotypes carried fewer insertions; young adult naive repertoires showed a weaker similar trend, while memory repertoires showed none. Zero-insertion analyses could be partly confounded by invariant T cells such as MAIT and iNKT, although diverse VJ usage argued against such confounding for most clonotypes. A weaker excess of twin sharing was found in beta out-of-frame sequences because the signal-to-noise ratio was lowered by fewer shared sequences. Compared with coincidental sharing between unrelated individuals, out-of-frame TCR alpha sequences shared between twins had an excess of sequences with low generation probability. Out-of-frame TCR alpha sharing in monozygotic twins was systematically underestimated by recombination models, whereas sharing between unrelated individuals was in agreement with the recombination models. Because the same donors could not be followed over many years, the conclusions relied on cross-sectional statistical analysis.

As for this clonotype: No antigen is known for it. Base qualities are not provided; no much larger clone lies one nucleotide away.

The CDR1 and CDR2 encoded by the germline V gene are LGHNA and YSLEER. V lost 0 bases and J lost 8 bases; the stretch between them is 23 bases long. The CDR3 covers 18 residues, taking in both the cysteine and the phenylalanine. Of the read, only the CDR3 DNA is kept; its 54 bases are in frame from base 1. Library creation used 5' RACE. The data were produced on an Illumina HiSeq 2000. Template switching added a universal primer binding site, and the final cDNA carried a unique molecular identifier that allowed TCR cDNA molecules to be counted accurately. Specific primers in the conserved constant-segment region were used to synthesize first-strand cDNA for TCR alpha and beta chains. To control for contamination, every cDNA library carried two barcodes: a SMART-Mk sample barcode plus Illumina barcodes. TruSeq adapter sequences along with Illumina sample barcodes were introduced in two successive PCR steps. The Illumina HiSeq platform was used with custom primers to sequence TCR alpha and beta cDNA libraries. The paper's processing steps were these. MiGEC processed the raw reads to extract unique molecular identifiers, while MiXCR was used to determine the CDR3 positions. For each individual, recombination models were inferred using an EM algorithm with the repgenHMM and IGoR tools. Shared clonotypes were analyzed with the tcR package in R, and sharing was normalized by the product of cloneset sizes. To study raw recombination free of thymic and clonal selection effects, out-of-frame nonproductive sequences were analyzed. TCRdb trimmed public reads at Q25 via fastp, called clones via MiXCR and kept in-frame beta chains. Duplicate CDR3 protein sequences are folded into a single record with the most common DNA and genes. TCRdb assigned the V and J calls; the authors' analysis was not used. The sample profile shows 200,000 or so distinct CDR3 sequences; roughly 15% of them were found once. 40% of the sample goes to the ten largest clones.

Separately, the same data were catalogued under a study of T cells expressing NK-cell markers. The second study's authors report: In sorted CD3+CD56+NKG2C+, CD3+CD56+NKG2C- and CD3+CD56-NKG2C+ T-cell subsets from about 8 donors, TCR beta-chain repertoires were profiled. Among the eight sequenced donors, seven were HCMV-seropositive and one was HCMV-seronegative. To restrict sorting to alphabetaTCR-expressing T cells, an anti-gammadeltaTCR antibody was added in several experiments. In several donors, the dominant CD3+CD56+NKG2C+ clonotypes were found to rank among the top 10 CD8+ clonotypes and to make up roughly 1.0-8% of CD8+ T cells. Those dominant clonotypes were again the most abundant among CD3+CD56-NKG2C+ cells in a handful of donors, at about 25-65%. Whether the expanded NKG2C-expressing T cell clones were specific for HCMV antigens remained unclear. The eight sequenced donors were randomly selected healthy volunteers, three men and five women. A commercial ELISA kit detecting HCMV-specific IgG in serum was used to determine HCMV serostatus. MIGEC handled demultiplexing of the reads and grouping by UMI, while MiTCR was used to assemble and quantify clonotypes. To remove erroneous sequences, TCR cDNA sequences were retained only when supported by two or more reads. The tcR package was used for downstream repertoire analysis, and clonotypes were matched between fractions using CDR3 nucleotide sequence together with V segment. VDJmatch was used to annotate antigen specificity against VDJdb, with one amino acid substitution in CDR3 allowed.

This receptor was identified in a woman under 30 in good health. The V and J segments used are TRBV4-3 and TRBJ2-1; TRBD1 is possibly the D segment (6 matching bases). Sample: CD8+ T cells sorted from blood. The sequence in DNA is TGCGCCAGCAGCCAAGAAGGGCTGGGGGCGAGTGGTGGCTATGAGCAGTTCTTC. Translated, this is CASSQEGLGASGGYEQFF.